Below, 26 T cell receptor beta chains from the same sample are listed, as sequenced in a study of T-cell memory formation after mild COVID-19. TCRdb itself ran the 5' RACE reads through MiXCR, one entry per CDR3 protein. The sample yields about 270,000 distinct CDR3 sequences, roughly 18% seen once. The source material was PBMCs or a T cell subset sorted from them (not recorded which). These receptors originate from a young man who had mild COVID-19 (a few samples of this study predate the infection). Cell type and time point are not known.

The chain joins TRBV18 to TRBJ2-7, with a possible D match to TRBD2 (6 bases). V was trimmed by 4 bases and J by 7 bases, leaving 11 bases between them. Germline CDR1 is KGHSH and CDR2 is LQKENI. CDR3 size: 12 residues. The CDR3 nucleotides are TGTGCCAGCTCACAACTACGGGGGGAGCAGTACTTC. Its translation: CASSQLRGEQYF.

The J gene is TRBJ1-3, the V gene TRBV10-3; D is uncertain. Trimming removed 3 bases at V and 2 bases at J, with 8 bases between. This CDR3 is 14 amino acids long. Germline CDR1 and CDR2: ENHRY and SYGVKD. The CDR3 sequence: CAISESGAGNTIYF. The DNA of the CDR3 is TGTGCCATCAGTGAATCAGGCGCTGGAAACACCATATATTTT.

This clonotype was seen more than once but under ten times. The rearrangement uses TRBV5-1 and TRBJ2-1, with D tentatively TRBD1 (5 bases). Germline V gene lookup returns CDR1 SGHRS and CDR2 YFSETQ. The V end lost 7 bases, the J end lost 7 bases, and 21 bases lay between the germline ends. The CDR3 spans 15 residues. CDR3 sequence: CASRPDTLGSNEQFF. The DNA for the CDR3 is TGCGCCAGCCGCCCGGACACCCTAGGCAGTAATGAGCAGTTCTTC.

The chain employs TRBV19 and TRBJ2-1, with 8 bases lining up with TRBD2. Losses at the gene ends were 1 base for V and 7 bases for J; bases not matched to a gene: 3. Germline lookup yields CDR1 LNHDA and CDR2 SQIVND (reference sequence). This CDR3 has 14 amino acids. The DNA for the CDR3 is TGTGCCAGTAGTATAGTAACGGGAGGGAATGAGCAGTTCTTC. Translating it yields CASSIVTGGNEQFF.

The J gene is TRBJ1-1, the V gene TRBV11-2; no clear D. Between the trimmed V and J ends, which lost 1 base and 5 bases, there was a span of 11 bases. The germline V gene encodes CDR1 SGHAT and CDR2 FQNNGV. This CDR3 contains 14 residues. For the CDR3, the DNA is TGTGCCAGCAGCTTAGGGCTGGAAGGGACTGAAGCTTTCTTT. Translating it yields CASSLGLEGTEAFF.

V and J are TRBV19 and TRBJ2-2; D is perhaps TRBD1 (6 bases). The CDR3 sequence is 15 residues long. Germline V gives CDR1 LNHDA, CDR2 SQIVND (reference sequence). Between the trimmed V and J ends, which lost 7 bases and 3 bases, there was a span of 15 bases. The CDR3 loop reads CASMQGPWDTGELFF. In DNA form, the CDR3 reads TGTGCCAGTATGCAGGGGCCATGGGACACCGGGGAGCTGTTTTTT.

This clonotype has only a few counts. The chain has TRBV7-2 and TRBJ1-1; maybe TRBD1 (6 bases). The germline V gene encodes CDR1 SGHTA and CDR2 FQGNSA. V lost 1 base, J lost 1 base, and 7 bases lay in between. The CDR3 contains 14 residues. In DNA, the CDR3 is TGTGCCAGCAGCTTAGGGGGGCCGAACACTGAAGCTTTCTTT. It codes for CASSLGGPNTEAFF.

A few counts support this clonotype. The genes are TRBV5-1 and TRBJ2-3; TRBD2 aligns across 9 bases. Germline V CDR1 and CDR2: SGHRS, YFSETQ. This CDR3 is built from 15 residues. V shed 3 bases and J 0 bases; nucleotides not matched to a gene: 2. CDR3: CASSSSGGSTDTQYF. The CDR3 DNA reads TGCGCCAGCAGCTCGAGCGGGGGGAGCACAGATACGCAGTATTTT.

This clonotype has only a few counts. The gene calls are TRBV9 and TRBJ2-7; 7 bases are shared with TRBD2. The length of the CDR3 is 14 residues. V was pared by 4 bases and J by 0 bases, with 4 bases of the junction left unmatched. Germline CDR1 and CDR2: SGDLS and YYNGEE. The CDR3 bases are TGTGCCAGCAGCTCGCGGGGGTTCTCCTACGAGCAGTACTTC. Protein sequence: CASSSRGFSYEQYF.

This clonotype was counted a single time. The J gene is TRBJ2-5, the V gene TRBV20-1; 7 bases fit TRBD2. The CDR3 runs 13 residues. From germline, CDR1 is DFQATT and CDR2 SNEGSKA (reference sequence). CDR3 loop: CSLQRGDQETQYF. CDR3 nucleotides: TGCTCTCTACAACGGGGGGACCAAGAGACCCAGTACTTC.

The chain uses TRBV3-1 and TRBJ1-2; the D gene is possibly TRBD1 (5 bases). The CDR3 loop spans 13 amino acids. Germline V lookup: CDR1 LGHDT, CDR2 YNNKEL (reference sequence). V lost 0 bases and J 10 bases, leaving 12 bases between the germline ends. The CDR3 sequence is CASSQDGGANYTF. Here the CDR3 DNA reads TGTGCCAGCAGCCAAGATGGCGGGGCGAACTACACCTTC.

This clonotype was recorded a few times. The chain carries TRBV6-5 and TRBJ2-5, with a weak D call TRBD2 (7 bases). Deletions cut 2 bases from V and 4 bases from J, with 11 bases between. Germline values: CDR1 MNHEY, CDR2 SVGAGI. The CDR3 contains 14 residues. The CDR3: CASSYHREGETQYF. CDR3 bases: TGTGCCAGCAGTTACCACAGGGAGGGAGAGACCCAGTACTTC.

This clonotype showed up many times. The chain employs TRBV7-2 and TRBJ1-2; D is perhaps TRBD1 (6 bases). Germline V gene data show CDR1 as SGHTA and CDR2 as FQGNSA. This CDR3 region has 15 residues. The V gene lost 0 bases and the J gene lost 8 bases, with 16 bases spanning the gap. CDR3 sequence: CASSLAGARGGGYTF. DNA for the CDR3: TGTGCCAGCAGCTTAGCGGGGGCCAGGGGTGGAGGCTACACCTTC.

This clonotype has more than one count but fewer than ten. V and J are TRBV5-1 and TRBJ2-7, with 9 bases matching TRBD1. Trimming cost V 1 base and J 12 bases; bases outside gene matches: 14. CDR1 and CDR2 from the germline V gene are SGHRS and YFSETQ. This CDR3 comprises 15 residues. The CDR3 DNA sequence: TGCGCCAGCAGCTTGAGTGGGACAGGGATACTGAGGCCGTACTTC. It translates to CASSLSGTGILRPYF.

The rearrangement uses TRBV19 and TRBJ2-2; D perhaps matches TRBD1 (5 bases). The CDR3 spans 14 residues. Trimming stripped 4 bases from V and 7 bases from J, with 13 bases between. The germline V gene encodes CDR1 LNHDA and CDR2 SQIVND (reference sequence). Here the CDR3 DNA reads TGTGCCAGTAGTACAGGGTACTTTAACGGGGAGCTGTTTTTT. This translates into CASSTGYFNGELFF.

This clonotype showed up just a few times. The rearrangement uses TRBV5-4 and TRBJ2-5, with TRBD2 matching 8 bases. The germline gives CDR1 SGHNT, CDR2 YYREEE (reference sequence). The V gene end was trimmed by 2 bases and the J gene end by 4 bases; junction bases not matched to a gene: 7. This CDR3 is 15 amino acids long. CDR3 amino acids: CASSFGGAGSETQYF. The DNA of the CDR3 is TGTGCCAGCAGCTTCGGGGGGGCCGGTTCAGAGACCCAGTACTTC.

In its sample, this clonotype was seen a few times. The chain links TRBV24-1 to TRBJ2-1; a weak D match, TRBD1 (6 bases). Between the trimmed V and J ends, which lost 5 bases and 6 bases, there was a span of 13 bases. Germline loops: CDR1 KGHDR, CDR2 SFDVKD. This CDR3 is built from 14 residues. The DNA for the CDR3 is TGTGCCACCAGTGCGAACAGGGAAATCAATGAGCAGTTCTTC. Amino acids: CATSANREINEQFF.

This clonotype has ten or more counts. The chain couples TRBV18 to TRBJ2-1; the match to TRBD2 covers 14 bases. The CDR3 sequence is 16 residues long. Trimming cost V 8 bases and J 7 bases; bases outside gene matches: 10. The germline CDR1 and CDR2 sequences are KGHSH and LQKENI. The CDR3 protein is CASSPRLAGGRNEQFF. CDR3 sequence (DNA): TGTGCCAGCAGTCCCAGACTAGCGGGGGGGCGGAATGAGCAGTTCTTC. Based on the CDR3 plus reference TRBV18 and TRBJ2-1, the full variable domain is NAGVMQNPRHLVRRRGQEARLRCSPMKGHSHVYWYRQLPEEGLKFMVYLQKENIIDESGMPKERFSAEFPKEGPSILRIQQVVRGDSAAYFCASSPRLAGGRNEQFFGPGTRLTVL.

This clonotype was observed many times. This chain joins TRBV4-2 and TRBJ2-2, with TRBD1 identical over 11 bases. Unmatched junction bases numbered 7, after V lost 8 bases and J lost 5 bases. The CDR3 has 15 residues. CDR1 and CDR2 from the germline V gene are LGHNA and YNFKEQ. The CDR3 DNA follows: TGTGCCAGCTCGCCGGGACAGGGGGAGACCGGGGAGCTGTTTTTT. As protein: CASSPGQGETGELFF.

CDR3 sequence reads: CASSLEGAGREARAFF. CDR3 sequence (DNA): TGCGCCAGCAGCTTGGAGGGAGCGGGCAGGGAGGCGAGAGCTTTCTTT. This chain joins TRBV5-1 and TRBJ1-1; tentative D call: TRBD1 (5 bases). CDR1 and CDR2 from the germline V gene are SGHRS and YFSETQ. V lost 0 bases to trimming and J lost 10 bases, with 22 bases between them. The CDR3 is 16 residues long. Supplemented by reference TRBV5-1 and TRBJ1-1, the full variable domain reads KAGVTQTPRYLIKTRGQQVTLSCSPISGHRSVSWYQQTPGQGLQFLFEYFSETQRNKGNFPGRFSGRQFSNSRSEMNVSTLELGDSALYLCASSLEGAGREARAFFGQGTRLTVV.

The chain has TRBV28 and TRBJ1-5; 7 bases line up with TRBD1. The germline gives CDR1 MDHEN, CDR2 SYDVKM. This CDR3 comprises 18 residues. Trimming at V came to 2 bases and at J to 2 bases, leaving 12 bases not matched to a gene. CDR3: CASSLEGQALVGNQPQHF. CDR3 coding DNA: TGTGCCAGCAGTTTAGAAGGACAGGCGCTTGTCGGCAATCAGCCCCAGCATTTT. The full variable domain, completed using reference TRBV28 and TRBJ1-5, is DVKVTQSSRYLVKRTGEKVFLECVQDMDHENMFWYRQDPGLGLRLIYFSYDVKMKEKGDIPEGYSVSREKKERFSLILESASTNQTSMYLCASSLEGQALVGNQPQHFGDGTRLSIL.

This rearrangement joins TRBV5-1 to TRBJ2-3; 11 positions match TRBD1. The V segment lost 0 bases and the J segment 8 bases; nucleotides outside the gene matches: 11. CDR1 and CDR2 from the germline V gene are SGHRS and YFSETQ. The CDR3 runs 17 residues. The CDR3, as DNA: TGCGCCAGCAGCTTGGAGTGGGGACAGGGGGGGCTCGGTACGCAGTATTTT. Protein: CASSLEWGQGGLGTQYF.

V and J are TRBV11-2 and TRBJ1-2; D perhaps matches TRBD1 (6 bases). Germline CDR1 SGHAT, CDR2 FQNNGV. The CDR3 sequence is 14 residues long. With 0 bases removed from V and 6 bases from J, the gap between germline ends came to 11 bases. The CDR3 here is CASSLDWAGDGYTF. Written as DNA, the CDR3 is TGTGCCAGCAGCTTAGATTGGGCAGGGGATGGCTACACCTTC.

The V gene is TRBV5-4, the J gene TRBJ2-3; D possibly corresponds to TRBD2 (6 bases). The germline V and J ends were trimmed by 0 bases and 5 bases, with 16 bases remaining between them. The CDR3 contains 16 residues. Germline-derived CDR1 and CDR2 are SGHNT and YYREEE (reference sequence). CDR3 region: CASSLGGETSVDTQYF. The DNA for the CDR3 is TGTGCCAGCAGCTTGGGCGGGGAAACATCGGTAGATACGCAGTATTTT.

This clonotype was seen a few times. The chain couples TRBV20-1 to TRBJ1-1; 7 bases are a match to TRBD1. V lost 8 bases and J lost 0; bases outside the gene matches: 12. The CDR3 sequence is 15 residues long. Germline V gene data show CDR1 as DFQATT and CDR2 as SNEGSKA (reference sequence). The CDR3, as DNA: TGCAGTCGACACCGGGACAGAAACATGAACACTGAAGCTTTCTTT. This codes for CSRHRDRNMNTEAFF.

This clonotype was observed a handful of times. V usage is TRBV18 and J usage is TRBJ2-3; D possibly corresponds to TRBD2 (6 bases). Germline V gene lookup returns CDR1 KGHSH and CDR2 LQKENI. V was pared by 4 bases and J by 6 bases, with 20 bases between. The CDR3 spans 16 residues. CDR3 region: CASSRGLDLPYDTQYF. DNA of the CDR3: TGTGCCAGCTCACGGGGACTCGACCTCCCATACGATACGCAGTATTTT.